Each of the 3 T cell receptor beta chains below was sequenced from the same sample in a study of blood T cells in healthy people across ages. The second PCR ran about 6 to 11 cycles with a sample-barcoded 5' primer and J-beta primers. TCRdb analysed the 5' RACE reads with MiXCR anew, one entry per CDR3 protein. The sample shows fewer than 700,000 distinct CDR3 sequences, around 43% of them seen only once. Specimen: blood. These receptors all stem from an elderly man in good health.

The chain couples TRBV29-1 to TRBJ1-1; no firm D call. With 7 bases removed from V and 6 bases from J, the gap between germline ends came to 6 bases. Germline-derived CDR1 and CDR2 are SQVTM and ANQGSEA. The CDR3 has 9 residues. CDR3 region: CSGQPEAFF. DNA for the CDR3: TGCAGCGGGCAGCCTGAAGCTTTCTTT.

This clonotype was counted a few times. J is TRBJ2-3 and V is TRBV29-1; the D gene is possibly TRBD2 (6 bases). This CDR3 contains 15 residues. Germline V CDR1 and CDR2: SQVTM, ANQGSEA. Deletions cut 8 bases from V and 2 bases from J, with 20 bases between. CDR3 bases: TGCAGCTACTGGGTTGTGGCGGGGATCACAGATACGCAGTATTTT. Translated: CSYWVVAGITDTQYF.

This clonotype appeared many times. The chain joins TRBV7-2 to TRBJ1-5, with 7 bases that match TRBD1. CDR1 is SGHTA, CDR2 FQGNSA, per germline. V lost 8 bases and J lost 3; bases outside the gene matches: 13. The CDR3 spans 16 residues. The chain's CDR3 is CASGETGTALNQPQHF. For the CDR3, the DNA is TGTGCCAGCGGGGAAACCGGGACAGCCCTCAATCAGCCCCAGCATTTT.